Below, 12 T cell receptor beta chains from the same sample are listed, as sequenced in a study of identical twins. TCRdb itself ran the 5' RACE reads through MiXCR, one entry per CDR3 protein. The sample yields 600,000 to 850,000 distinct CDR3 sequences, 18% seen once. This sample also belongs to another study, concerning T cells expressing NK-cell markers.

Input material: PBMCs. Receptors were obtained from a woman under 30 in good health.

The chain carries TRBV29-1 and TRBJ2-1; perhaps D is TRBD1 or TRBD2 (7 bases each). Trimming left V 5 bases short and J 0 bases short, with 14 bases between. Germline lookup yields CDR1 SQVTM and CDR2 ANQGSEA. This CDR3 contains 15 residues. The CDR3 DNA reads as TGCAGCGTTCGGGAGCGGGACAGCTCCTACAATGAGCAGTTCTTC. Protein: CSVRERDSSYNEQFF.

This clonotype occurred a few times. This rearrangement joins TRBV10-3 to TRBJ2-3; D perhaps matches TRBD1 (5 bases). Germline CDR1 ENHRY, CDR2 SYGVKD. V was shortened by 10 bases and J by 0 bases, with 23 bases between the two germline ends. The CDR3 length is 17 residues. Written as DNA, the CDR3 is TGTGCCACAAGACGGGCTGAAAGACAGCTCAGCACAGATACGCAGTATTTT. Its translation: CATRRAERQLSTDTQYF.

The chain employs TRBV3-1 and TRBJ2-3; D is tentatively TRBD1 or TRBD2 (5 bases each). Germline CDR1 reads LGHDT; CDR2 reads YNNKEL (reference sequence). V was trimmed by 4 bases and J by 6 bases, leaving 11 bases between them. This CDR3 comprises 13 residues. The CDR3 region is CASSRGSGDTQYF. In DNA form, the CDR3 reads TGTGCCAGCAGCCGGGGGTCGGGGGATACGCAGTATTTT.

V usage is TRBV7-2 and J usage is TRBJ2-1, with a possible D match to TRBD1 (5 bases). This CDR3 is built from 15 residues. Germline V gives CDR1 SGHTA, CDR2 FQGNSA. V was pared by 5 bases and J by 4 bases, with 15 bases between. The CDR3 here is CASSPQGARYNEQFF. The CDR3 bases are TGTGCCAGCAGCCCGCAGGGTGCGAGATACAATGAGCAGTTCTTC.

The chain has TRBV6-1 and TRBJ2-1; D possibly matches TRBD1 or TRBD2 (5 bases each). Per germline, CDR1 MNHNS and CDR2 SASEGT. V was shortened by 6 bases and J by 6 bases, with 15 bases between the two germline ends. The CDR3 has 14 amino acids. DNA for the CDR3: TGTGCCAGCAGGCACGTAATGGGGGTCAATGAGCAGTTCTTC. Translated: CASRHVMGVNEQFF.

The rearrangement uses TRBV12-3 or TRBV12-4 and TRBJ2-5; TRBD1 agrees at 9 bases. Germline trimming cut 2 bases from V and 1 base from J; bases unmatched to any gene: 5. The CDR3 sequence is 16 residues long. The CDR3 DNA is TGTGCCAGCAGTTTATTGGGACAGGGATTCCAAGAGACCCAGTACTTC. Translating gives CASSLLGQGFQETQYF.

This clonotype was observed a handful of times. The chain links TRBV10-2 to TRBJ2-1, with 7 nucleotides matching TRBD2. The CDR3 runs to 13 residues. Germline V gene data show CDR1 as WSHSY and CDR2 as SAAADI. V shed 9 bases, J shed 5 bases, and the junction held 7 bases outside the gene matches. CDR3 residues: CASRTTSNNEQFF. CDR3 DNA: TGCGCCAGTAGGACGACTAGCAACAATGAGCAGTTCTTC.

The table lists this clonotype with a count of one. The gene calls are TRBV7-2 and TRBJ2-1, with D perhaps matching TRBD2 (6 bases). V lost 5 bases to trimming and J lost 5 bases, with 19 bases between them. This CDR3 is 16 amino acids long. Per the germline V gene, CDR1 is SGHTA and CDR2 is FQGNSA. The CDR3 sequence is CASSPHPGRPHNEQFF. DNA of the CDR3: TGTGCCAGCAGCCCCCATCCCGGGAGACCGCACAATGAGCAGTTCTTC.

This clonotype has just a few counts. The CDR3 here is CSVLYRGSSTDTQYF. In nucleotides, the CDR3 is TGCAGCGTCCTATATCGGGGATCTAGCACAGATACGCAGTATTTT. The rearrangement uses TRBV29-1 and TRBJ2-3; weak D call: TRBD2 (5 bases). This CDR3 has 15 amino acids. V shed 6 bases and J shed 0 bases, with 16 bases lying between them. Germline V gene lookup returns CDR1 SQVTM and CDR2 ANQGSEA.

This chain links TRBV9 with TRBJ2-3, with D perhaps matching TRBD1 (6 bases). The V and J ends lost 4 bases and 2 bases respectively, with 14 bases between them. Germline CDR1 is SGDLS and CDR2 is YYNGEE. The length of the CDR3 is 15 residues. The CDR3 nucleotides are TGTGCCAGCAGCTCCCGACAGGCTACCACAGATACGCAGTATTTT. Translation gives CASSSRQATTDTQYF.

The chain combines TRBV12-5 with TRBJ1-2; no definite D call. Per the germline V gene, CDR1 is LGHNT and CDR2 is FRNRAP. CDR3 length: 13 amino acids. Trimming took off 1 base at V and 1 base at J, with 4 bases between the two ends. This CDR3 is CASGLGFNYGYTF. As DNA, the CDR3 is TGTGCTAGTGGTTTGGGGTTTAACTATGGCTACACCTTC.

This clonotype has a handful of counts. The chain combines TRBV29-1 with TRBJ2-1; D possibly corresponds to TRBD2 (6 bases). V lost 1 base and J 7 bases, leaving 17 bases between the germline ends. The CDR3 has 15 residues. Germline lookup yields CDR1 SQVTM and CDR2 ANQGSEA. This CDR3 is CSVEARSGVGNEQFF. CDR3 nucleotide sequence: TGCAGCGTTGAAGCGCGTAGCGGTGTGGGGAATGAGCAGTTCTTC.